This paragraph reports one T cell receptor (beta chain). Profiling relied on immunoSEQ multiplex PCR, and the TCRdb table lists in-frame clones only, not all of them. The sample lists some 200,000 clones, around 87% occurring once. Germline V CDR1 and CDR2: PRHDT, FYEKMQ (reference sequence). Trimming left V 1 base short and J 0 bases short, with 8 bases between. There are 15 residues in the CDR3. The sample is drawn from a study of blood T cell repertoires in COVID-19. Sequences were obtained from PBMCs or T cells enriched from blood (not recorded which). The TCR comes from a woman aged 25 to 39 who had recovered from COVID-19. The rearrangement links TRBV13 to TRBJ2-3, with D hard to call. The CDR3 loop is CASSLALVSTDTQYF. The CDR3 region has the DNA TGTGCCAGCAGCTTAGCCCTAGTTAGCACAGATACGCAGTATTTT.